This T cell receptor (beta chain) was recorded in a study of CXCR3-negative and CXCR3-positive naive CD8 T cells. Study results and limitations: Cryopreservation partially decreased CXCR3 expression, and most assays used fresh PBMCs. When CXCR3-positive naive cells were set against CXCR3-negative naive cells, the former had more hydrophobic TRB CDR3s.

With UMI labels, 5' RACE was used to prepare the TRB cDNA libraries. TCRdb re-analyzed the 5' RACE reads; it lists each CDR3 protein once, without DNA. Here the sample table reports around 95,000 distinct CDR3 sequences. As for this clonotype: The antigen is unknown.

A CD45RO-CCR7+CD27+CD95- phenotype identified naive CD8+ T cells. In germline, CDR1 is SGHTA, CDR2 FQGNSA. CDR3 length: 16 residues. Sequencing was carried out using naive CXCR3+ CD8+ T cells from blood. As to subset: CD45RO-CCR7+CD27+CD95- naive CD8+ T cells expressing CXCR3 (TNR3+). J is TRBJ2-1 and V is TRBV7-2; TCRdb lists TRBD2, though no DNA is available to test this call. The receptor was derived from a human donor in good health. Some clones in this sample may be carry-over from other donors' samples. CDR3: CASSLVAGVTYNEQFF. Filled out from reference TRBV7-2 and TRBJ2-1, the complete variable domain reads GAGVSQSPSNKVTEKGKDVELRCDPISGHTALYWYRQSLGQGLEFLIYFQGNSAPDKSGLPSDRFSAERTGGSVSTLTIQRTQQEDSAVYLCASSLVAGVTYNEQFFGPGTRLTVL.